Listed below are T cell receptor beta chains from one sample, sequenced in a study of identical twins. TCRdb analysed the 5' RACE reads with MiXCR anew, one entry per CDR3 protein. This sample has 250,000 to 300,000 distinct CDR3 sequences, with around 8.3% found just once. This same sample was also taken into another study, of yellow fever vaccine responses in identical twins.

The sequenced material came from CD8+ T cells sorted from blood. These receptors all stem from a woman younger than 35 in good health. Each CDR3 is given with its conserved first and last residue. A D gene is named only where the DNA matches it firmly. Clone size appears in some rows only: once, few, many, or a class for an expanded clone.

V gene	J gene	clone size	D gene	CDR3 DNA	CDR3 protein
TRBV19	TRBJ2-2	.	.	TGTGCCAGTAGTATGGAACAGTTTTTTAACTCCGGGGAGCTGTTTTTT	CASSMEQFFNSGELFF
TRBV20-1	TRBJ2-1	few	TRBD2	TGCAGTGCTAGACTAGCGGAGAACGTTTACAATGAGCAGTTCTTC	CSARLAENVYNEQFF
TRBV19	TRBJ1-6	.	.	TGTGCCAGTAGTTGGCAGGATGAATCACCCCTCCACTTT	CASSWQDESPLHF
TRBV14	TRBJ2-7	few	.	TGTGCCAGCAGTCGCTCTCATACCTACGAGCAGTACTTC	CASSRSHTYEQYF
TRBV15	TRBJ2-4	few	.	TGTGCCACCAGCAGCACGGACACAATAGCCAAAAACATTCAGTACTTC	CATSSTDTIAKNIQYF
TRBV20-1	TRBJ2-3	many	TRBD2	TGCAGTGCTAGAGATCAGCCTAGCGGGCGCCTTAGCACAGATACGCAGTATTTT	CSARDQPSGRLSTDTQYF
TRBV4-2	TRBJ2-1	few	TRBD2	TGTGCCAGCAGCCAAGTTTCGGGGGGATCGGGAGTGAGCTCCTACAATGAGCAGTTCTTC	CASSQVSGGSGVSSYNEQFF
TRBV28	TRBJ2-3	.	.	TGTGCCAGCAGTTTCCCCGGGGACACAGATACGCAGTATTTT	CASSFPGDTDTQYF
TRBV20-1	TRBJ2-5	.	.	TGCAGTGCTAGAGGTTATAACATAGAAGAGACCCAGTACTTC	CSARGYNIEETQYF
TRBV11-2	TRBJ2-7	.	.	TGTGCCAGCAGTCCTGGCCTCGAGCAGTACTTC	CASSPGLEQYF
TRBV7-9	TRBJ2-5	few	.	TGTGCCAGCAGCGCGGGGCCCAAGACCCAGTACTTC	CASSAGPKTQYF
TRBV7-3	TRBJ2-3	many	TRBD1	TGTGCCAGCAGCTTAGGGACAGCAGGGGATACGCAGTATTTT	CASSLGTAGDTQYF
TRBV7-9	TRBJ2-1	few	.	TGTGCCAGCAGCTTTAGGCACAATGAGCAGTTCTTC	CASSFRHNEQFF
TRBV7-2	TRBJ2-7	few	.	TGTGCCAGCAGCTCGAAGCGGGTTATCCCCTACGAGCAGTACTTC	CASSSKRVIPYEQYF
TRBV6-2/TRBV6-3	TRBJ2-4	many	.	TGTGCCAGCAGGACCGACTTGGTCGGGGGAGCCAAAAACATTCAGTACTTC	CASRTDLVGGAKNIQYF
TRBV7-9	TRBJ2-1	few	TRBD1	TGTGCCAGCAGCCCGACCGGGACAGGGAATGAGCAGTTCTTC	CASSPTGTGNEQFF
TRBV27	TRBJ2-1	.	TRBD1	TGTGCCAGCAGTTTGGAGACAGGGTCCTCCTACAATGAGCAGTTCTTC	CASSLETGSSYNEQFF
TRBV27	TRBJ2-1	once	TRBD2	TGTGCCAGCAGTTTGTCGGGGGAGGGCAATGAGCAGTTCTTC	CASSLSGEGNEQFF
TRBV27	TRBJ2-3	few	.	TGTGCCAGCAGCCCCTGGGGATGGGGGTTCCTAAGCACAGATACGCAGTATTTT	CASSPWGWGFLSTDTQYF
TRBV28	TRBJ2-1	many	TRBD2	TGTGCCAGCAGAATGGGACTAGCGGGAGGTTGGGATGAGCAGTTCTTC	CASRMGLAGGWDEQFF
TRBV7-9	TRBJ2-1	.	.	TGTGCCAGCAGACAGGTCCCCCGGGGTGGAACCTACAATGAGCAGTTCTTC	CASRQVPRGGTYNEQFF
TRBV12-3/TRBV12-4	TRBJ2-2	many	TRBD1	TGTGCCAGCAGTTTTCCCCTGGACAGGCAAGACACCGGGGAGCTGTTTTTT	CASSFPLDRQDTGELFF
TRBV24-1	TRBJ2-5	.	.	TGTGCCACCAGTGATTTGCGCGGGTACCAAGAGACCCAGTACTTC	CATSDLRGYQETQYF
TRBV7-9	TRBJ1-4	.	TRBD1	TGTGCCAGCAGCCACCCCAGGGGGGTTGCAACTAATGAAAAACTGTTTTTT	CASSHPRGVATNEKLFF
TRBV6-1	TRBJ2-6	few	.	TGTGCCAGCAGCGCCCCCGGGACCAACGTCCTGACTTTC	CASSAPGTNVLTF
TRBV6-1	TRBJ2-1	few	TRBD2	TGTGCCAGCAGTCTAACTAGCGGGAGTTTGAATGAGCAGTTCTTC	CASSLTSGSLNEQFF
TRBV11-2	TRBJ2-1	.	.	TGTGCCAGCAGCTCTGAGGGGGGGGACAATGAGCAGTTCTTC	CASSSEGGDNEQFF
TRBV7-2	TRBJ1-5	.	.	TGTGCCAGCAGCTTAGGGGGGTCTCCCCTAGAACAGCCCCAGCATTTT	CASSLGGSPLEQPQHF
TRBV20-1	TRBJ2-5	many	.	TGCAGTGCTAGAGACGGGACCACCGTGACGGATCAAGAGACCCAGTACTTC	CSARDGTTVTDQETQYF
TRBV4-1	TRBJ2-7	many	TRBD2	TGCGCCAGCAGCCAAGTAACTAGCGGGAAATCTGAGCAGTACTTC	CASSQVTSGKSEQYF
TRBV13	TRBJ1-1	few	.	TGTGCCAGCACCCCAAGCACAGGACCGTCTGAAGCTTTCTTT	CASTPSTGPSEAFF
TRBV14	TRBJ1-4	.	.	TGTGCCAGCAGCCGAGCCTATTCAACTAATGAAAAACTGTTTTTT	CASSRAYSTNEKLFF
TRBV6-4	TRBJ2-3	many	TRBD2	TGTGCCAGCAGTGTCTCGACTAGCGGGCCAGATACGCAGTATTTT	CASSVSTSGPDTQYF
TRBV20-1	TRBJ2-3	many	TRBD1	TGCAGTGCTAGGGACTGGGACAGGGAATACACAGATACGCAGTATTTT	CSARDWDREYTDTQYF
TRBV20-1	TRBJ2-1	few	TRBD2	TGCAGTGCTAGAGTACTAGCGGGGGGGCCAAACAATGAGCAGTTCTTC	CSARVLAGGPNNEQFF
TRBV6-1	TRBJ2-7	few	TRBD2	TGTGCCAGCAGTGAAGCCAAGGGACTAGCGGGGATCTCCTACGAGCAGTACTTC	CASSEAKGLAGISYEQYF
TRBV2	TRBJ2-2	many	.	TGTGCCAGCAGTGATCCCACGGGGCTCACCGGGGAGCTGTTTTTT	CASSDPTGLTGELFF
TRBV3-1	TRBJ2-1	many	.	TGTGCCAGCAGCCAAGAGCGGGGGCGCTCCTACAATGAGCAGTTCTTC	CASSQERGRSYNEQFF